This TCR beta chain was recovered during a study of shared clonotypes between healthy human individuals. CDR1 is MNHEY, CDR2 SVGAGI, per germline. CDR3 size: 15 residues. Trimming stripped 0 bases from V and 7 bases from J, with 15 bases between. TCRdb's table, derived via immunoSEQ multiplex PCR, lists solely in-frame clones and lacks some. The profile shows fewer than 850,000 clones, about 90% of them singletons. This TCR was recovered from a man aged 18-30 years in good health. Some clones in this sample may be carry-over from other donors' samples. The chain carries TRBV6-5 and TRBJ2-5, with D possibly called TRBD1 or TRBD2 (5 bases each). Material: memory CD8+ T cells from PBMCs. Subset reported: CD45RO+ cells pooled with CCR7-negative TemRA cells. As DNA, the CDR3 is TGTGCCAGCAGTTACTCCCGGGACCCACATGGGACCCAGTACTTC. The encoded protein is CASSYSRDPHGTQYF.